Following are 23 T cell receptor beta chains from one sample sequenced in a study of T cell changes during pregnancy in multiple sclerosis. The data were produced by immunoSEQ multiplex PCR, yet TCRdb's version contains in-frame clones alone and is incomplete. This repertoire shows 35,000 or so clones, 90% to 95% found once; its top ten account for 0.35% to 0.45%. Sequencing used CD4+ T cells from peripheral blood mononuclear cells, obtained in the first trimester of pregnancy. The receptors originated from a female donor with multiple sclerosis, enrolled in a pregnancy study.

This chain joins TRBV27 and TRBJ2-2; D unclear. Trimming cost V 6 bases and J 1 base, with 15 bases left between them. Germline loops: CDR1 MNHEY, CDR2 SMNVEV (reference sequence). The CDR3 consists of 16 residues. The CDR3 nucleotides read TGTGCCAGCAGGGCTCCGGTTAAGCGGAACACCGGGGAGCTGTTTTTT. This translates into CASRAPVKRNTGELFF.

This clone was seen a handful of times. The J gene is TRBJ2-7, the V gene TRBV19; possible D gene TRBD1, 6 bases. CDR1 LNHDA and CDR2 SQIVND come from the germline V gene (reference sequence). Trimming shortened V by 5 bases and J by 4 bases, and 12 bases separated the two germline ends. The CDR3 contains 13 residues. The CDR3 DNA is TGTGCCAGTAGTCCACAGGGATGGTACGAGCAGTACTTC. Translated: CASSPQGWYEQYF.

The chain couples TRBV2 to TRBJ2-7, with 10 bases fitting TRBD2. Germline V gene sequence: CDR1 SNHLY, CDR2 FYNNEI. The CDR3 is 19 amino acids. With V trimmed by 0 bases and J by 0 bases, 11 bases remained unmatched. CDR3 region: CASSEARAWTSGSSYEQYF. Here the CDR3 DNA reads TGTGCCAGCAGTGAAGCGCGGGCGTGGACTAGCGGTAGCTCCTACGAGCAGTACTTC.

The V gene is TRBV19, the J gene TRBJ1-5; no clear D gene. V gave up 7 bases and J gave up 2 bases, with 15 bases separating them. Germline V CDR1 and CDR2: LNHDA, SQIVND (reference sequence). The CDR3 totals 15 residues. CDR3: CASTLYGGGNQPQHF. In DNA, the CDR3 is TGTGCCAGTACCCTATATGGCGGAGGCAATCAGCCCCAGCATTTT.

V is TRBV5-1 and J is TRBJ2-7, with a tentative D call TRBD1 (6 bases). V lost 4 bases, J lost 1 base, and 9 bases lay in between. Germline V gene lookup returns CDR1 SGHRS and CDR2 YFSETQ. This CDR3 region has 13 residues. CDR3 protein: CASSIQGSYEQYF. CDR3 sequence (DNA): TGCGCCAGCAGCATACAGGGTTCCTACGAGCAGTACTTC.

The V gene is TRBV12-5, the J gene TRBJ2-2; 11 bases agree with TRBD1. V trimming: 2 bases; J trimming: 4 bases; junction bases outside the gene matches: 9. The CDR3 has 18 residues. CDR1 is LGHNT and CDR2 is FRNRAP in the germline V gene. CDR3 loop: CASGLSSPGTGGTGELFF. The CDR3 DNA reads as TGTGCTAGTGGTTTGTCTAGTCCCGGGACAGGGGGCACCGGGGAGCTGTTTTTT.

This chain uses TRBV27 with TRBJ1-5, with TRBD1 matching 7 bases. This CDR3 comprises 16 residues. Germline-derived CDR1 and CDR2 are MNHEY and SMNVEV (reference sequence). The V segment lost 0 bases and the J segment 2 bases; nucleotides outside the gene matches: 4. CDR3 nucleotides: TGTGCCAGCAGTTTATCGAAAGGGGGCGGCAATCAGCCCCAGCATTTT. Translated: CASSLSKGGGNQPQHF.

The DNA of the CDR3 is TGCGCCAGCAGCCAACTCCCGGGTCCAACTAACTATGGCTACACCTTC. It codes for CASSQLPGPTNYGYTF. The rearrangement links TRBV5-1 to TRBJ1-2; unclear D gene. The CDR3 consists of 16 residues. The germline gives CDR1 SGHRS, CDR2 YFSETQ. V gave up 4 bases and J gave up 0 bases, with 16 bases separating them.

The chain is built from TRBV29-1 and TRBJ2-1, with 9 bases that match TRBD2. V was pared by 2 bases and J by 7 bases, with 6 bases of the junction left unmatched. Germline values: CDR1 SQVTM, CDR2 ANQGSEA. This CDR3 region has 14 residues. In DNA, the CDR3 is TGCAGCGTTGAACGGTGGCTAGCGGGAAATGAGCAGTTCTTC. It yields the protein CSVERWLAGNEQFF.

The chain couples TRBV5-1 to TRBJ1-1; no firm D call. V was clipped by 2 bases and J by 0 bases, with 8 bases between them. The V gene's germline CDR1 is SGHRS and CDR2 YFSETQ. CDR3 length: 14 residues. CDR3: CASSLADMNTEAFF. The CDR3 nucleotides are TGCGCCAGCAGCTTAGCGGATATGAACACTGAAGCTTTCTTT.

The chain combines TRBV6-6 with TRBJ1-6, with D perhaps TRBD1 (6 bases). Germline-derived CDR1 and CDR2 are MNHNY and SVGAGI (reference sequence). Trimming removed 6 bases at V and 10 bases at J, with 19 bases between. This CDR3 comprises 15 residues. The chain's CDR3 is CASSPGQPVHSPLHF. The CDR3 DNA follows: TGTGCCAGCAGCCCCGGACAGCCAGTCCACTCACCCCTCCACTTT.

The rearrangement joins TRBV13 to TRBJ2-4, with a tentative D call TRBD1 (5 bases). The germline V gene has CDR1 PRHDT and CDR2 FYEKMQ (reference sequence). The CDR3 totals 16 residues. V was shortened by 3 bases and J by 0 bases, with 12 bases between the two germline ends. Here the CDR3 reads CASSFRGTGAKNIQYF. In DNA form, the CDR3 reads TGTGCCAGCAGCTTCCGTGGTACAGGAGCCAAAAACATTCAGTACTTC.

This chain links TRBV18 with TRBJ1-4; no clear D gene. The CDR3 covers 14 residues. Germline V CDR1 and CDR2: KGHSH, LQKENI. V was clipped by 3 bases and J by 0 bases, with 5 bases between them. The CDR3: CASSPFATNEKLFF. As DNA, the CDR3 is TGTGCCAGCTCACCCTTTGCAACTAATGAAAAACTGTTTTTT.

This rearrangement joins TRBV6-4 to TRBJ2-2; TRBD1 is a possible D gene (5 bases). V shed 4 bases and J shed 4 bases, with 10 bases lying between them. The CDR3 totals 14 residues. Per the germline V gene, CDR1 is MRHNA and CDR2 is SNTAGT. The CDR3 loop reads CASSADRTTGELFF. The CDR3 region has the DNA TGTGCCAGCAGTGCCGACAGAACCACCGGGGAGCTGTTTTTT.

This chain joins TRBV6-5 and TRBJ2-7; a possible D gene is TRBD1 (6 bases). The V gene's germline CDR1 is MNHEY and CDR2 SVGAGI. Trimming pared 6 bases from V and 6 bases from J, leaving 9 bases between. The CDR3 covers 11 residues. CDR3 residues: CASRRGGEQYF. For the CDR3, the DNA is TGTGCCAGCAGGCGAGGGGGCGAGCAGTACTTC.

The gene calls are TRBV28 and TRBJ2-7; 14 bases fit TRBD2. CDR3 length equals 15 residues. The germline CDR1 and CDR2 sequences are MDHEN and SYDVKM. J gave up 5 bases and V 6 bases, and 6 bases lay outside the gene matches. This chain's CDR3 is CASSPGTSGSHEQYF. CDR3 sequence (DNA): TGTGCCAGCAGCCCCGGGACTAGCGGGAGCCACGAGCAGTACTTC. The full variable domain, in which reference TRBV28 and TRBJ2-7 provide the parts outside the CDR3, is DVKVTQSSRYLVKRTGEKVFLECVQDMDHENMFWYRQDPGLGLRLIYFSYDVKMKEKGDIPEGYSVSREKKERFSLILESASTNQTSMYLCASSPGTSGSHEQYFGPGTRLTVT.

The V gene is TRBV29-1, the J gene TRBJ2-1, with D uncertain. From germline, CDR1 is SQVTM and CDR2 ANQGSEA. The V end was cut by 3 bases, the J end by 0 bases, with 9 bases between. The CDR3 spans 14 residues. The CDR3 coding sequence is TGCAGCGTTGATTGGGCAGGCTCCTACAATGAGCAGTTCTTC. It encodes CSVDWAGSYNEQFF.

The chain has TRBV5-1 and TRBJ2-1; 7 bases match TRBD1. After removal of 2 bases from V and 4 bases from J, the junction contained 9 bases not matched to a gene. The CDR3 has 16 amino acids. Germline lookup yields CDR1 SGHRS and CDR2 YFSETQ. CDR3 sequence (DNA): TGCGCCAGCAGCTTCCCCAGGGACAGCTTATACAATGAGCAGTTCTTC. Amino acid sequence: CASSFPRDSLYNEQFF.

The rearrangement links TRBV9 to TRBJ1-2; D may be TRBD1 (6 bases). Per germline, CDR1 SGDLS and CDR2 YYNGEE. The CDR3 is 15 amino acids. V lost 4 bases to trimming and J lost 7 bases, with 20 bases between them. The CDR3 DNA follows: TGTGCCAGCAGCTCCCAGGGGCCACTGGCCTCTGGCTACACCTTC. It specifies CASSSQGPLASGYTF.

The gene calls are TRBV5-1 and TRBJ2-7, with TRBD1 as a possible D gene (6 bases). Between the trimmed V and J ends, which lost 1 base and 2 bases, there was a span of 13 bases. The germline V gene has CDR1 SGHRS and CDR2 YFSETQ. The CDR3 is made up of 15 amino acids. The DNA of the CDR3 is TGCGCCAGCAGCTTGAGAGGGGCAGGGGCCTACGAGCAGTACTTC. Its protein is CASSLRGAGAYEQYF.

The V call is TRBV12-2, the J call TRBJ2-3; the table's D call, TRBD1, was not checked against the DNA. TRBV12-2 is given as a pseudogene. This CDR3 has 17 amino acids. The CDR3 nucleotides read TGTGCAAGTCGCTTATGCCCCCCCAGTCGCCGCACAGATACGCAGTATTTT. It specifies CASRLCPPSRRTDTQYF.

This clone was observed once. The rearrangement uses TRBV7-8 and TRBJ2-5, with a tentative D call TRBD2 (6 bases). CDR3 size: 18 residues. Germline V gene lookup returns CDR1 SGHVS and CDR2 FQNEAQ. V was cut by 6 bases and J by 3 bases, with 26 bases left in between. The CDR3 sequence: CASRPGRRGLGWEETQYF. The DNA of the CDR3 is TGTGCCAGCAGACCCGGGAGACGGGGACTGGGGTGGGAAGAGACCCAGTACTTC.

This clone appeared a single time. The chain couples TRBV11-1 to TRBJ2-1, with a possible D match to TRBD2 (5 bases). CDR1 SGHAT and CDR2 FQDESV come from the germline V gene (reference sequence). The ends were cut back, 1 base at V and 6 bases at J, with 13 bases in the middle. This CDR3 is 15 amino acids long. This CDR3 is CASSLGRLALNEQFF. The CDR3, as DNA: TGTGCCAGCAGCTTAGGTCGGCTAGCCCTCAATGAGCAGTTCTTC.